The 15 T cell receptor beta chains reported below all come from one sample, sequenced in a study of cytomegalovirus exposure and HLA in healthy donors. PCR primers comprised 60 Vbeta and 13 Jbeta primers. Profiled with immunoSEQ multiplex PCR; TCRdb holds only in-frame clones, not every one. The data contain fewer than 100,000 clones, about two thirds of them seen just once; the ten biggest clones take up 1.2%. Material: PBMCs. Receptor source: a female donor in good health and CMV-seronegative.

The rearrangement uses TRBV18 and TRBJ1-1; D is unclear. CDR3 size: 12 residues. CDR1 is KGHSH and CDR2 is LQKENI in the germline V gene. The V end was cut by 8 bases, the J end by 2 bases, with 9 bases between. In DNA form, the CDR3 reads TGTGCCAGCCTAGAGAGAAACACTGAAGCTTTCTTT. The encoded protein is CASLERNTEAFF.

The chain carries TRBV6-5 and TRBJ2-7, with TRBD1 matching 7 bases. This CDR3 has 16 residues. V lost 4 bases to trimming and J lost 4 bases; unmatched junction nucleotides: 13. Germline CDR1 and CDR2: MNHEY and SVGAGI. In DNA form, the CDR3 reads TGTGCCAGCAGTTCCGCGCCGGGACAGATGTTTTACGAGCAGTACTTC. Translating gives CASSSAPGQMFYEQYF.

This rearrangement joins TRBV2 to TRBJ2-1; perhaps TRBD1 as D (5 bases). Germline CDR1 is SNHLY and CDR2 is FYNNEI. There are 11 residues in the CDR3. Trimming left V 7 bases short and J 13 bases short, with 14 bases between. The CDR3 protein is CASTWEGAQFF. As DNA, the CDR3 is TGTGCCAGCACTTGGGAAGGGGCCCAGTTCTTC.

Here the CDR3 DNA reads TGTGCCAGCAGTGGGCCCCGATCGCAGTTCTTC. Protein: CASSGPRSQFF. The rearrangement uses TRBV28 and TRBJ2-1; D is ambiguous. Trimming removed 5 bases at V and 12 bases at J, with 11 bases between. There are 11 residues in the CDR3. Germline CDR1 MDHEN, CDR2 SYDVKM.

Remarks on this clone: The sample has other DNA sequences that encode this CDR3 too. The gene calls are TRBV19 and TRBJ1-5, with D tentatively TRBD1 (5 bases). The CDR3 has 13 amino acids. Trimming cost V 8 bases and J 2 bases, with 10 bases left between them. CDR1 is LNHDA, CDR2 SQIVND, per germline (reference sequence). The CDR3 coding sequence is TGTGCCAGTCTGGGGCAGGGCAATCAGCCCCAGCATTTT. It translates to CASLGQGNQPQHF.

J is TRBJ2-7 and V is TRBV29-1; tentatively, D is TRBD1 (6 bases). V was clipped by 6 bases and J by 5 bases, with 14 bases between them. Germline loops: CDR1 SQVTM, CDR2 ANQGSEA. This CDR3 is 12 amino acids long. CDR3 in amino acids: CSVDPGTNEQYF. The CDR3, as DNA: TGCAGCGTGGACCCCGGGACAAACGAGCAGTACTTC.

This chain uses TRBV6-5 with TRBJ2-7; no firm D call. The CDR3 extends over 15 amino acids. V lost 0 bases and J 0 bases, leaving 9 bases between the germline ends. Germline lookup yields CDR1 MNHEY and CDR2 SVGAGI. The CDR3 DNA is TGTGCCAGCAGTTACTCGTCAGCTAGCTCCTACGAGCAGTACTTC. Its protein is CASSYSSASSYEQYF.

The CDR3 region is CASSSITDLGTQYF. CDR3 in DNA: TGTGCCAGCAGCTCTATAACCGACCTAGGTACCCAGTACTTC. This chain connects TRBV11-2 to TRBJ2-5; D is unclear. The germline V gene encodes CDR1 SGHAT and CDR2 FQNNGV. CDR3 length: 14 residues. The V end was cut by 4 bases, the J end by 8 bases, with 17 bases between.

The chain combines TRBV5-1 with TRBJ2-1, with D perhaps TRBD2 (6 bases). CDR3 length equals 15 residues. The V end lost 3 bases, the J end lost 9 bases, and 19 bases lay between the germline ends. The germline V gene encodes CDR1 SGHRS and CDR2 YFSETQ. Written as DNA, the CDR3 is TGCGCCAGCAGCTCCGGGACTTTCTCCCTTGCTGAGCAGTTCTTC. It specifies CASSSGTFSLAEQFF.

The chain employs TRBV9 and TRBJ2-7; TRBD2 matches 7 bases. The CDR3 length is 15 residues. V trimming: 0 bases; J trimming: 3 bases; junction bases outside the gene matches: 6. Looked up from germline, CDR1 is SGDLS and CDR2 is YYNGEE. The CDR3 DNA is TGTGCCAGCAGCGTAGGCCCTAGCGGTGTCTACGAGCAGTACTTC. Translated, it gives CASSVGPSGVYEQYF.

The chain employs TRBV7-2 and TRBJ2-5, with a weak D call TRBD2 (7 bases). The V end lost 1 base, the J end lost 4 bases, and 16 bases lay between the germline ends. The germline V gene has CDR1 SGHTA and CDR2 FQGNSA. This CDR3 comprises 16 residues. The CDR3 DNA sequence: TGTGCCAGCAGCTTAGGGGGGGGCTGGGGGGGAGAGACCCAGTACTTC. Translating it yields CASSLGGGWGGETQYF.

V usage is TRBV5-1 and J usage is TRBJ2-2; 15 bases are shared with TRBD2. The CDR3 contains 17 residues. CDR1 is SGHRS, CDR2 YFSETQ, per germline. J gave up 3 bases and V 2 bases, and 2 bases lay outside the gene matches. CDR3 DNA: TGCGCCAGCAGCTTTGGACTAGCGGGAGGGTACACCGGGGAGCTGTTTTTT. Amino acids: CASSFGLAGGYTGELFF.

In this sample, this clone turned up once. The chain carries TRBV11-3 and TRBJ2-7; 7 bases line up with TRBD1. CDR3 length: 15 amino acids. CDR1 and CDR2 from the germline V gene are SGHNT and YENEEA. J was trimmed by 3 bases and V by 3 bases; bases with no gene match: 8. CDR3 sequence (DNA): TGTGCCAGCAGCTTTAGGGACAGCTCCTACTACGAGCAGTACTTC. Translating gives CASSFRDSSYYEQYF.

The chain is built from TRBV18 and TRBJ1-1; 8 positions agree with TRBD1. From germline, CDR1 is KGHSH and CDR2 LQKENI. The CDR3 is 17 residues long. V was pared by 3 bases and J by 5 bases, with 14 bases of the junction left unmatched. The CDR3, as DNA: TGTGCCAGCTCACCCCCCGAGACAGGGGTGATCGGGACTGAAGCTTTCTTT. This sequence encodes CASSPPETGVIGTEAFF.

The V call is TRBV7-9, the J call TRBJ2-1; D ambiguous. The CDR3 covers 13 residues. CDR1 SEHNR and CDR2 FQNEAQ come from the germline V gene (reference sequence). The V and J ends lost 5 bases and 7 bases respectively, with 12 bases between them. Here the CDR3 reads CASSPPASNEQFF. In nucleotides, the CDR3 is TGTGCCAGCAGCCCCCCTGCGAGTAATGAGCAGTTCTTC.